The 21 T cell receptor beta chains given below trace back to one sample, sequenced in a study of T-cell memory formation after mild COVID-19. Each CDR3 protein gets one entry after TCRdb re-called the 5' RACE reads with MiXCR. The sample holds 150,000 to 200,000 distinct CDR3 sequences, 25% to 40% seen once. Sequenced material: PBMCs or a T cell subset sorted from them (not recorded which). These TCRs come from an adult woman who had mild COVID-19 (a few samples of this study predate the infection). Cell type and time point are not known.

The CDR3 here is CASSLAGGEREQYF. The CDR3 DNA reads as TGTGCCAGCAGCTTAGCAGGGGGGGAAAGGGAGCAGTACTTC. The chain carries TRBV7-9 and TRBJ2-7; D perhaps matches TRBD2 (7 bases). The CDR3 has 14 amino acids. V was shortened by 0 bases and J by 7 bases, with 13 bases between the two germline ends. Per germline, CDR1 SEHNR and CDR2 FQNEAQ (reference sequence).

The genes are TRBV30 and TRBJ1-2; D remains ambiguous. V lost 2 bases, J lost 4 bases, and 17 bases lay in between. Germline CDR1 and CDR2: GTSNPN and SVGIG (reference sequence). The CDR3 totals 15 residues. The CDR3 spells CAWSTDGTGFYGYTF. The CDR3 bases are TGTGCCTGGAGTACCGACGGAACGGGGTTCTATGGCTACACCTTC.

The chain uses TRBV4-1 and TRBJ1-1; 7 bases are a match to TRBD1. Germline values: CDR1 MGHRA, CDR2 YSYEKL. The V and J ends lost 1 base and 3 bases, in that order; junction bases with no gene match: 11. The CDR3 runs 17 residues. This chain's CDR3 is CASSQVRGQLTHTEAFF. The CDR3, as DNA: TGCGCCAGCAGCCAAGTTAGGGGACAGCTAACTCACACTGAAGCTTTCTTT.

This clonotype showed up just a few times. V and J are TRBV12-3 or TRBV12-4 and TRBJ1-3; D ambiguous. This CDR3 has 14 residues. Trimming left V 7 bases short and J 0 bases short, with 10 bases between. CDR3 region: CASTFTSSGNTIYF. The DNA for the CDR3 is TGTGCCAGCACCTTCACAAGCTCTGGAAACACCATATATTTT.

V is TRBV4-1 and J is TRBJ2-7, with TRBD1 as a possible D gene (6 bases). This CDR3 has 14 amino acids. The germline gives CDR1 MGHRA, CDR2 YSYEKL. Trimming removed 0 bases at V and 7 bases at J, with 13 bases between. CDR3 nucleotides: TGCGCCAGCAGCCAAGAGGGGGCCACTGGGGAGCAGTACTTC. It codes for CASSQEGATGEQYF.

The rearrangement uses TRBV7-2 and TRBJ2-5; 8 bases are a match to TRBD1. From germline, CDR1 is SGHTA and CDR2 FQGNSA. This CDR3 is built from 15 residues. Unmatched junction bases numbered 9, after V lost 8 bases and J lost 1 base. The CDR3 coding sequence is TGTGCCAGCGCGAGGCCCGGGACAGGCCAAGAGACCCAGTACTTC. Translation gives CASARPGTGQETQYF.

The table lists this clonotype with a few counts. The rearrangement uses TRBV24-1 and TRBJ2-1; 14 bases fit TRBD2. The CDR3 spans 16 residues. The germline V gene encodes CDR1 KGHDR and CDR2 SFDVKD. The V segment lost 3 bases and the J segment 7 bases; nucleotides outside the gene matches: 4. CDR3 in amino acids: CATSDLGTSGSNEQFF. For the CDR3, the DNA is TGTGCCACCAGTGATCTGGGGACTAGCGGGAGTAATGAGCAGTTCTTC.

This clonotype was detected a few times. The chain has TRBV12-3 or TRBV12-4 and TRBJ2-1; possibly TRBD2 for D (6 bases). The CDR3 has 14 residues. The V end lost 5 bases, the J end lost 5 bases, and 13 bases lay between the germline ends. The DNA of the CDR3 is TGTGCCAGCAGTCCGGGGACTGGAAACAATGAGCAGTTCTTC. Protein product: CASSPGTGNNEQFF.

In this sample, this clonotype turned up many times. The rearrangement uses TRBV24-1 and TRBJ2-5; perhaps TRBD1 as D (5 bases). Trimming removed 7 bases from V and 2 bases from J, with 10 bases in between. The CDR3 contains 13 residues. Germline V CDR1 and CDR2: KGHDR, SFDVKD. This CDR3 reads CATRTAGQETQYF. CDR3 coding DNA: TGTGCCACCAGAACGGCAGGGCAAGAGACCCAGTACTTC.

V and J are TRBV5-1 and TRBJ1-1; D is uncertain. V lost 1 base, J lost 1 base, and 8 bases lay in between. The CDR3 is made up of 14 amino acids. The germline CDR1 and CDR2 sequences are SGHRS and YFSETQ. CDR3 loop: CASSLRWGNTEAFF. As DNA, the CDR3 is TGCGCCAGCAGCTTGAGATGGGGGAACACTGAAGCTTTCTTT.

This sequence joins TRBV30 and TRBJ1-2; D is perhaps TRBD1 (5 bases). Trimming pared 2 bases from V and 3 bases from J, leaving 13 bases between. Germline loops: CDR1 GTSNPN, CDR2 SVGIG (reference sequence). CDR3 length: 14 residues. This CDR3 is CAWSSSTGYYGYTF. In nucleotides, the CDR3 is TGTGCCTGGAGTTCATCCACAGGTTACTATGGCTACACCTTC.

The rearrangement joins TRBV15 to TRBJ1-1, with D possibly being TRBD1 (5 bases). Trimming stripped 4 bases from V and 0 bases from J, with 18 bases between. Germline V gives CDR1 LNHNV, CDR2 YYDKDF (reference sequence). This CDR3 region has 17 residues. The CDR3 DNA sequence: TGTGCCACCAGCAAGAGTCGGAGTTCGACAGTGAACACTGAAGCTTTCTTT. It is translated as CATSKSRSSTVNTEAFF.

The gene calls are TRBV7-2 and TRBJ2-2; no definite D call. Trimming left V 2 bases short and J 4 bases short, with 5 bases between. The CDR3 is 13 amino acids. Germline V gene lookup returns CDR1 SGHTA and CDR2 FQGNSA. The CDR3 spells CASSLTVTGELFF. CDR3 nucleotides: TGTGCCAGCAGCTTAACGGTCACCGGGGAGCTGTTTTTT.

V gene TRBV6-6 combines with J gene TRBJ2-3; a possible D gene is TRBD2 (5 bases). The V gene lost 8 bases and the J gene lost 0 bases, with 15 bases spanning the gap. The CDR3 length is 15 residues. Germline V gives CDR1 MNHNY, CDR2 SVGAGI (reference sequence). The CDR3 loop is CASFNAGGSTDTQYF. The CDR3 bases are TGTGCCAGCTTCAATGCGGGCGGGAGCACAGATACGCAGTATTTT.

J is TRBJ2-3 and V is TRBV7-3; tentatively, D is TRBD2 (7 bases). Germline V gene data show CDR1 as SGHTA and CDR2 as FQGTGA. There are 16 residues in the CDR3. The V and J ends lost 1 base and 2 bases respectively, with 13 bases between them. CDR3 in amino acids: CASSLRGGGNTDTQYF. CDR3 bases: TGTGCCAGCAGCTTAAGAGGGGGGGGAAACACAGATACGCAGTATTTT.

This clonotype has more than one count but fewer than ten. The V and J genes are TRBV7-8 and TRBJ1-1; 10 nucleotides align to TRBD1. V was pared by 5 bases and J by 6 bases, with 6 bases of the junction left unmatched. The CDR3 spans 14 residues. Germline loops: CDR1 SGHVS, CDR2 FQNEAQ. CDR3 in DNA: TGTGCCAGCAGCCAGGGACAGGGGAGGGCTGAAGCTTTCTTT. Its protein is CASSQGQGRAEAFF.

The chain couples TRBV12-3 or TRBV12-4 to TRBJ2-2; the D gene is possibly TRBD2 (6 bases). The CDR3 contains 16 residues. V was clipped by 0 bases and J by 5 bases, with 13 bases between them. Here the CDR3 reads CASSLAPVRGTGELFF. In DNA, the CDR3 is TGTGCCAGCAGTTTAGCTCCGGTGCGGGGAACCGGGGAGCTGTTTTTT.

Only one count was recorded for this clonotype. The chain recombines TRBV30 with TRBJ2-3, with a possible D match to TRBD1 (5 bases). The CDR3 consists of 14 residues. Germline V gene lookup returns CDR1 GTSNPN and CDR2 SVGIG (reference sequence). The V end lost 2 bases, the J end lost 1 base, and 10 bases lay between the germline ends. The CDR3 region is CAWSYGRGTDTQYF. The DNA of the CDR3 is TGTGCCTGGAGTTACGGCAGGGGCACAGATACGCAGTATTTT.

The rearrangement joins TRBV14 to TRBJ2-3; the D call may be TRBD1 or TRBD2 (7 bases each). The length of the CDR3 is 20 residues. Germline V gene lookup returns CDR1 SGHDN and CDR2 FVKESK. V dropped 3 bases and J dropped 2 bases, with 27 bases sitting between them. The CDR3 protein is CASSQGGGLKLWGPTDTQYF. The DNA of the CDR3 is TGTGCCAGCAGCCAGGGAGGGGGCCTCAAATTATGGGGTCCCACAGATACGCAGTATTTT. Full variable domain (remainder filled in from reference TRBV14 and TRBJ2-3): EAGVTQFPSHSVIEKGQTVTLRCDPISGHDNLYWYRRVMGKEIKFLLHFVKESKQDESGMPNNRFLAERTGGTYSTLKVQPAELEDSGVYFCASSQGGGLKLWGPTDTQYFGPGTRLTVL.

This clonotype was found once. V gene TRBV4-2 combines with J gene TRBJ2-7, with 9 bases fitting TRBD2. CDR1 is LGHNA and CDR2 is YNFKEQ in the germline V gene. V dropped 0 bases and J dropped 6; count of bases not matched to a gene: 6. The CDR3 is made up of 15 amino acids. In nucleotides, the CDR3 is TGTGCCAGCAGCCAAGAATTCGCGGGGGGGCCCGAGCAGTACTTC. This encodes CASSQEFAGGPEQYF.

This chain uses TRBV29-1 with TRBJ1-1, with D maybe TRBD1 (5 bases). Germline-derived CDR1 and CDR2 are SQVTM and ANQGSEA. V dropped 6 bases and J dropped 6 bases, with 14 bases sitting between them. There are 12 residues in the CDR3. CDR3 bases: TGCAGCGTCCAAAGCGGGGGAGCTGAAGCTTTCTTT. The encoded protein is CSVQSGGAEAFF.